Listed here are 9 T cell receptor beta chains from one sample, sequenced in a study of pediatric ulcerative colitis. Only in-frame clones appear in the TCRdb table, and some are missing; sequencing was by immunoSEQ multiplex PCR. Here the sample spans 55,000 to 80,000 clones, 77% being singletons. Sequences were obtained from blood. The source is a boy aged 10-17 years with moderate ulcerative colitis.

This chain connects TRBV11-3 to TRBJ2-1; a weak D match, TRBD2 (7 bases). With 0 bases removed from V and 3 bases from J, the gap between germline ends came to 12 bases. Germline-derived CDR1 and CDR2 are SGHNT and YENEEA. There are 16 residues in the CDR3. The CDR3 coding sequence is TGTGCCAGCAGCTTAGATTCCGGGGGGCTCTACAATGAGCAGTTCTTC. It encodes CASSLDSGGLYNEQFF.

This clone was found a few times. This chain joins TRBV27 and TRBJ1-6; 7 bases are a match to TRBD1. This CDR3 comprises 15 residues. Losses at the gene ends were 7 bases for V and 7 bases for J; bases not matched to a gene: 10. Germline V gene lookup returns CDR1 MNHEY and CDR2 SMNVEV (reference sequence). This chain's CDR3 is CASTRDSPINSPLHF. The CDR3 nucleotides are TGTGCCAGCACCAGGGACAGCCCGATAAATTCACCCCTCCACTTT.

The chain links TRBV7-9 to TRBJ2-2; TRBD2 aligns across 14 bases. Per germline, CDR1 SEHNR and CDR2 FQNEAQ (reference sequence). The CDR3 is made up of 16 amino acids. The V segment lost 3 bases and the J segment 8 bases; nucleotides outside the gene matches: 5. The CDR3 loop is CASSLGLAGVQGELFF. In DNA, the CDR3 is TGTGCCAGCAGCTTGGGACTAGCGGGAGTTCAAGGGGAGCTGTTTTTT.

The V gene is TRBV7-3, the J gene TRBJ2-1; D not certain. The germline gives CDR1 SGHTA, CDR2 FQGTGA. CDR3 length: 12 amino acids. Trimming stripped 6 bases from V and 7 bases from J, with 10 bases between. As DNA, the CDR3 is TGTGCCAGCAGTACAGCTGGGAATGAGCAGTTCTTC. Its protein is CASSTAGNEQFF.

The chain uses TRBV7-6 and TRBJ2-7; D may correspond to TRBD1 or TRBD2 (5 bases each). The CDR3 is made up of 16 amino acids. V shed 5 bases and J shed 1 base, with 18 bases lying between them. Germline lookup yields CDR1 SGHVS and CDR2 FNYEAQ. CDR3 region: CASSATWDRQSYEQYF. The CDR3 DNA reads TGTGCCAGCAGCGCGACGTGGGACCGGCAATCCTACGAGCAGTACTTC. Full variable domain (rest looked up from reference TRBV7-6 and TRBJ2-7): GAGVSQSPRYKVTKRGQDVALRCDPISGHVSLYWYRQALGQGPEFLTYFNYEAQQDKSGLPNDRFSAERPEGSISTLTIQRTEQRDSAMYRCASSATWDRQSYEQYFGPGTRLTVT.

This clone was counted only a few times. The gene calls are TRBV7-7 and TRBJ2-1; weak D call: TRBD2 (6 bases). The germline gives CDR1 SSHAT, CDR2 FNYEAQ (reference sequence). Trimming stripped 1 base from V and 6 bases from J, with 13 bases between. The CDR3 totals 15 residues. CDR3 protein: CASSLEVGTSNEQFF. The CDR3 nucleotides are TGTGCCAGCAGCTTAGAGGTAGGGACTTCCAATGAGCAGTTCTTC.

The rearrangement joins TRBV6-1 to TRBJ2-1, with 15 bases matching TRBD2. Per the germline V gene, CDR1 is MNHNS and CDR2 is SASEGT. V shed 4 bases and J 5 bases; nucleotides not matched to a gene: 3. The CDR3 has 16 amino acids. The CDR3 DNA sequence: TGTGCCAGCAGTGGGGGACTAGCGGGGGGAAACAATGAGCAGTTCTTC. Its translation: CASSGGLAGGNNEQFF.

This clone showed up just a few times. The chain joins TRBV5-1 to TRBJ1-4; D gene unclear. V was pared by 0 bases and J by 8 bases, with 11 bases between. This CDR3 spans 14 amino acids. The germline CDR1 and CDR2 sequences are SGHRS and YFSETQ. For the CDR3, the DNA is TGCGCCAGCAGCTTGGCGGGTACTGAGGAAAAACTGTTTTTT. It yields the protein CASSLAGTEEKLFF.

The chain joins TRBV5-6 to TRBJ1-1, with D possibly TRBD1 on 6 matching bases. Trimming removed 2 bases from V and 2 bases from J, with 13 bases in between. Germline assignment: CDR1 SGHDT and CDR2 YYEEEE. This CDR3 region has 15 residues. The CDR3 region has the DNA TGTGCCAGCAGCTTTGTAGGGGGTATTAACACTGAAGCTTTCTTT. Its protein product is CASSFVGGINTEAFF.